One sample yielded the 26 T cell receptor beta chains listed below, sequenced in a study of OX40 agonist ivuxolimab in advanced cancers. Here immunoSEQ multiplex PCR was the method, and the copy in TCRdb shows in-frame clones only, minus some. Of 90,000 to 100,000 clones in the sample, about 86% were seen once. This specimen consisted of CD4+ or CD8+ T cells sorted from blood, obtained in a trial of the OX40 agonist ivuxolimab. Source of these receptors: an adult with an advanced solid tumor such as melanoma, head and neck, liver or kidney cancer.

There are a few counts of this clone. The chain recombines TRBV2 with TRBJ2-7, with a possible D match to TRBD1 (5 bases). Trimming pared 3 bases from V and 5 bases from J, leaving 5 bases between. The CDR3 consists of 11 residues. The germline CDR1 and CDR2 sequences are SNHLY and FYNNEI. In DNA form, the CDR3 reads TGTGCCAGCAGTGACAGGGACGAGCAGTACTTC. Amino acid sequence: CASSDRDEQYF.

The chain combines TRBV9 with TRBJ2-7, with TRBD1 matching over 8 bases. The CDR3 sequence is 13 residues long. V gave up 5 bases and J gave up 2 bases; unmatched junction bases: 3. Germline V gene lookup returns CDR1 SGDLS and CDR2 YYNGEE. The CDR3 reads CASSGTGAYEQYF. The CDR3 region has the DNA TGTGCCAGCAGTGGGACAGGAGCCTACGAGCAGTACTTC.

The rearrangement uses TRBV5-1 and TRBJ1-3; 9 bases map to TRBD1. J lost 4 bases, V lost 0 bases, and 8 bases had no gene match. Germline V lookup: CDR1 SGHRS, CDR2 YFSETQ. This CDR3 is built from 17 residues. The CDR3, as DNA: TGCGCCAGCAGCTTGGAGGGGACAGGGTTCGGAGGAAACACCATATATTTT. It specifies CASSLEGTGFGGNTIYF. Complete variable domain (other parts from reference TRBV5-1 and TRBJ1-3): KAGVTQTPRYLIKTRGQQVTLSCSPISGHRSVSWYQQTPGQGLQFLFEYFSETQRNKGNFPGRFSGRQFSNSRSEMNVSTLELGDSALYLCASSLEGTGFGGNTIYFGEGSWLTVV.

The CDR3 reads CASSQGQTGSYEQYF. The CDR3 DNA reads as TGCGCCAGCAGCCAAGGGCAGACAGGGTCCTACGAGCAGTACTTC. The chain couples TRBV4-1 to TRBJ2-7, with 7 bases matching TRBD1. Losses at the gene ends were 1 base for V and 1 base for J; bases not matched to a gene: 4. The CDR3 sequence is 15 residues long. Germline CDR1 reads MGHRA; CDR2 reads YSYEKL.

DNA for the CDR3: TGTGCCAGCAGCTATCCTACTGTAATAGATACGCAGTATTTT. This encodes CASSYPTVIDTQYF. V gene TRBV11-2 combines with J gene TRBJ2-3, with D unresolved. The CDR3 sequence is 14 residues long. CDR1 and CDR2 from the germline V gene are SGHAT and FQNNGV. V lost 4 bases, J lost 5 bases, and 13 bases lay in between.

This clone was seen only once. Here the CDR3 reads CASSSGQGKPLHF. In DNA form, the CDR3 reads TGTGCCAGCAGTTCGGGACAGGGGAAACCCCTCCACTTT. V gene TRBV7-2 combines with J gene TRBJ1-6; 10 bases map to TRBD1. The V gene end was trimmed by 6 bases and the J gene end by 12 bases; junction bases not matched to a gene: 5. Germline V lookup: CDR1 SGHTA, CDR2 FQGNSA. The CDR3 contains 13 residues.

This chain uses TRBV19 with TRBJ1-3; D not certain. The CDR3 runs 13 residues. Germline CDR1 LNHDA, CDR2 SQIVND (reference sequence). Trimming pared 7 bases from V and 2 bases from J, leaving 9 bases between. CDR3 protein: CASTGYPGNTIYF. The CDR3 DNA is TGTGCCAGTACTGGGTACCCTGGAAACACCATATATTTT. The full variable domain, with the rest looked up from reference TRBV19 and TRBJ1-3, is DGGITQSPKYLFRKEGQNVTLSCEQNLNHDAMYWYRQDPGQGLRLIYYSQIVNDFQKGDIAEGYSVSREKKESFPLTVTSAQKNPTAFYLCASTGYPGNTIYFGEGSWLTVV.

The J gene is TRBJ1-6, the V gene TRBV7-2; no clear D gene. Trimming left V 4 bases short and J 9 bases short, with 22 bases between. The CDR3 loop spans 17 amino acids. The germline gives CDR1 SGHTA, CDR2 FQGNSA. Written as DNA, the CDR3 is TGTGCCAGCAGCTCAGCATTAGGACCCCCCGTGGGTTCACCCCTCCACTTT. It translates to CASSSALGPPVGSPLHF.

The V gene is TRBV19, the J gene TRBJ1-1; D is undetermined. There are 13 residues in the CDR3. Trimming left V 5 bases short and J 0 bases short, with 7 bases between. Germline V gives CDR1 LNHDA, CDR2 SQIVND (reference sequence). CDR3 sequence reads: CASSSTMNTEAFF. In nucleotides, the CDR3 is TGTGCCAGTAGTTCGACAATGAACACTGAAGCTTTCTTT.

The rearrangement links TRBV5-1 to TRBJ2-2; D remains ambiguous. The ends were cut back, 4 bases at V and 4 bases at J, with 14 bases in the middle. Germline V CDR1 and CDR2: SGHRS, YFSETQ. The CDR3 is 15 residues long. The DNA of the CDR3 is TGCGCCAGCAGCACGGGCAAGGTGGGCACCGGGGAGCTGTTTTTT. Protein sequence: CASSTGKVGTGELFF.

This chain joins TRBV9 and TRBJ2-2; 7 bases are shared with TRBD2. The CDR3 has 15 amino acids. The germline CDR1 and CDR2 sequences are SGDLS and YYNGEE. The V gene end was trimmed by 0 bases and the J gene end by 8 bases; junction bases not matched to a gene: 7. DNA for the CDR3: TGTGCCAGCAGCGTAGTGGAGGCCGGGAGGGGGGAGCTGTTTTTT. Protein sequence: CASSVVEAGRGELFF.

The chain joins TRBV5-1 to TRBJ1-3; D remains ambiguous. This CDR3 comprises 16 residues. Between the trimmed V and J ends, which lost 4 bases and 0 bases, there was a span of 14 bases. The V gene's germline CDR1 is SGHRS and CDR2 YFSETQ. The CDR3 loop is CASSARAPASGNTIYF. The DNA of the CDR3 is TGCGCCAGCAGCGCTCGAGCCCCTGCCTCTGGAAACACCATATATTTT. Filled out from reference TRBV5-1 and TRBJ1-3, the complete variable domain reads KAGVTQTPRYLIKTRGQQVTLSCSPISGHRSVSWYQQTPGQGLQFLFEYFSETQRNKGNFPGRFSGRQFSNSRSEMNVSTLELGDSALYLCASSARAPASGNTIYFGEGSWLTVV.

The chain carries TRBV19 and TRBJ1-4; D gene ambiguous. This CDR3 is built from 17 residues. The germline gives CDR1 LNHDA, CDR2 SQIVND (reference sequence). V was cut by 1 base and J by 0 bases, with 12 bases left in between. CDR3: CASSIGRVRATNEKLFF. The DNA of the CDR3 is TGTGCCAGTAGTATAGGTAGGGTTCGGGCAACTAATGAAAAACTGTTTTTT.

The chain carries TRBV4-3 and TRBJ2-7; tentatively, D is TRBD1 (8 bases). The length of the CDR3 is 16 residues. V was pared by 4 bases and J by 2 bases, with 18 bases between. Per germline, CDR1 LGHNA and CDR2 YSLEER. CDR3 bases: TGCGCCAGCAGCCGCACAGGGGGGGTATCGGCCTACGAGCAGTACTTC. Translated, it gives CASSRTGGVSAYEQYF.

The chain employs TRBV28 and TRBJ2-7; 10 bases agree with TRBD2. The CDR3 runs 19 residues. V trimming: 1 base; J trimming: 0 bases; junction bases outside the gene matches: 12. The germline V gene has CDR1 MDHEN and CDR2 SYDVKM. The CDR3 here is CASSLYRLAGAVVSYEQYF. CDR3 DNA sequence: TGTGCCAGCAGTTTATACCGGCTAGCGGGAGCGGTGGTCTCCTACGAGCAGTACTTC.

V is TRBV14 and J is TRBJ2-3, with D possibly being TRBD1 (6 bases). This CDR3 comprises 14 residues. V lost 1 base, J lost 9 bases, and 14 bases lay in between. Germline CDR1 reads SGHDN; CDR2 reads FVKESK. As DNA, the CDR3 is TGTGCCAGCAGCCAAGGGACAGTTCAGTGGACGCAGTATTTT. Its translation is CASSQGTVQWTQYF.

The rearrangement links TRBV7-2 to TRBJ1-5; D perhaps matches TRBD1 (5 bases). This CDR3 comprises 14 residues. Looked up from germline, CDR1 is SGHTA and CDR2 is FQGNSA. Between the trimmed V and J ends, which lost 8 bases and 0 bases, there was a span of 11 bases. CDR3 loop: CASGGGTSNQPQHF. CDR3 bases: TGTGCCAGCGGTGGGGGGACTAGCAATCAGCCCCAGCATTTT.

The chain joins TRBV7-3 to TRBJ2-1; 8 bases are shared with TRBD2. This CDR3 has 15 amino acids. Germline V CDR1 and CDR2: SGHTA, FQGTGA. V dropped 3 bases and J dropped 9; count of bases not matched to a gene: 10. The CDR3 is CASSFRGTSRPEQFF. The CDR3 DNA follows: TGTGCCAGCAGCTTTAGAGGGACTAGTCGACCTGAGCAGTTCTTC. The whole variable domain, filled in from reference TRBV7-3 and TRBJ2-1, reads GAGVSQTPSNKVTEKGKYVELRCDPISGHTALYWYRQSLGQGPEFLIYFQGTGAADDSGLPNDRFFAVRPEGSVSTLKIQRTERGDSAVYLCASSFRGTSRPEQFFGPGTRLTVL.

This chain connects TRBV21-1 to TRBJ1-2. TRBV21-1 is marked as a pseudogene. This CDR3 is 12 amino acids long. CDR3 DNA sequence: TGTGCCAGCAGCAAAGTTGAGAGAGGCTACACCTTC. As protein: CASSKVERGYTF.

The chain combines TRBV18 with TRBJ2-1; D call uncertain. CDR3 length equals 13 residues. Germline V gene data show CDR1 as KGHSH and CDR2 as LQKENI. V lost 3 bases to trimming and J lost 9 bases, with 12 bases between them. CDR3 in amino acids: CASSPPPPGEQFF. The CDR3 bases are TGTGCCAGCTCACCGCCGCCTCCGGGTGAGCAGTTCTTC.

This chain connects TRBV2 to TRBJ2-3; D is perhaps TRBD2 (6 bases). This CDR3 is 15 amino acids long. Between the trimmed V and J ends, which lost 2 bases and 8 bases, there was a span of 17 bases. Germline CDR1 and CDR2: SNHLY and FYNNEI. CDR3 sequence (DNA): TGTGCCAGCAGTGAAAGCAACGGGAGAGACGGTACGCAGTATTTT. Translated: CASSESNGRDGTQYF. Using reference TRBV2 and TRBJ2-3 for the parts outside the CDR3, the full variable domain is EPEVTQTPSHQVTQMGQEVILRCVPISNHLYFYWYRQILGQKVEFLVSFYNNEISEKSEIFDDQFSVERPDGSNFTLKIRSTKLEDSAMYFCASSESNGRDGTQYFGPGTRLTVL.

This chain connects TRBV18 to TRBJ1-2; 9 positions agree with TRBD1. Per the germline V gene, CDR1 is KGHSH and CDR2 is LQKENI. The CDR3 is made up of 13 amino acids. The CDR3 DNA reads TGTGCTCAACCAGGGACAGGGCATAATGGCTACACCTTC. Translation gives CAQPGTGHNGYTF.

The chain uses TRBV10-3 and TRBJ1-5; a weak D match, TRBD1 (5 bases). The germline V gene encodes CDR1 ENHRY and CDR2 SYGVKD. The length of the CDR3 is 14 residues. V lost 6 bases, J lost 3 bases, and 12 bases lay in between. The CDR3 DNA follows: TGTGCCATCAGGGATGACAGTACCAATCAGCCCCAGCATTTT. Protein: CAIRDDSTNQPQHF.

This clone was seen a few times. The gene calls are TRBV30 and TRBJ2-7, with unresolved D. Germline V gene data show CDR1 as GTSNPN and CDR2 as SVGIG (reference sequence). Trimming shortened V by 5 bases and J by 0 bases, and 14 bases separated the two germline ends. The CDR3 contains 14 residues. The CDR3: CAWSSDLYSYEQYF. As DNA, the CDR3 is TGTGCCTGGTCCAGTGACCTCTACTCCTACGAGCAGTACTTC.

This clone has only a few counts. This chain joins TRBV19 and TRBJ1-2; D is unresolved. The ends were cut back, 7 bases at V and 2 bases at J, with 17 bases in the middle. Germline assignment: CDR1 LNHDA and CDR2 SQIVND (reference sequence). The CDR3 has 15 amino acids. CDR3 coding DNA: TGTGCCAGTACCCCCGCCGGCCCGGGAAACTATGGCTACACCTTC. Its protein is CASTPAGPGNYGYTF. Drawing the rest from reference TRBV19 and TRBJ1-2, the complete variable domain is DGGITQSPKYLFRKEGQNVTLSCEQNLNHDAMYWYRQDPGQGLRLIYYSQIVNDFQKGDIAEGYSVSREKKESFPLTVTSAQKNPTAFYLCASTPAGPGNYGYTFGSGTRLTVV.

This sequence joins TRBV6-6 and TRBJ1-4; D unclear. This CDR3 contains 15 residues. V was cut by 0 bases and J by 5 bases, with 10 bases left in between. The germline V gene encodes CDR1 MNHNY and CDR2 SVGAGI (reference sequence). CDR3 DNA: TGTGCCAGCAGTTACTCGGTAGAGGGCAATGAAAAACTGTTTTTT. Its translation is CASSYSVEGNEKLFF.